These 24 T cell receptor beta chains came from one sample sequenced in a study of T cells in women clearing cervical HPV infection. Repertoires were generated with immunoSEQ multiplex PCR, while TCRdb's copy carries only in-frame clones and drops some. The listing contains 48,000 or so clones. The source material was blood buffy coat. The receptors come from a woman aged 18-69 years with a cervical HPV16 infection that either progressed to CIN3+ or cleared (not recorded which).

A note on this clone: From the germline J gene comes the end of the CDR3, since the read stops 3 residues before it. This chain connects TRBV19 to TRBJ1-2; TRBD1 matches 7 bases. The trim removed 4 bases at V and 3 bases at J, leaving 5 bases unmatched. Germline CDR1 reads LNHDA; CDR2 reads SQIVND (reference sequence). The CDR3 has 14 residues. CDR3 protein: CASSTGTVDYGYTF. CDR3 DNA (partial): TGTGCCAGTAGTACCGGGACAGTGGACTATGGC.

Comments on this clone: The read falls 3 residues short of the CDR3 end, and the missing part is taken from the germline J gene. This sequence joins TRBV5-1 and TRBJ2-7, with 14 bases that match TRBD2. This CDR3 has 15 residues. In germline, CDR1 is SGHRS, CDR2 YFSETQ. The trim removed 4 bases at V and 6 bases at J, leaving 6 bases unmatched. The CDR3 DNA, read in part, is TGCGCCAGCAGCCCGGGACTAGCGGGAGTGGTCGAG. This encodes CASSPGLAGVVE. The whole CDR3 protein is CASSPGLAGVVEQYF. The whole variable domain, remainder taken from reference TRBV5-1 and TRBJ2-7, is KAGVTQTPRYLIKTRGQQVTLSCSPISGHRSVSWYQQTPGQGLQFLFEYFSETQRNKGNFPGRFSGRQFSNSRSEMNVSTLELGDSALYLCASSPGLAGVVEQYFGPGTRLTVT.

On this clone itself: The read ends 3 residues shy of where the CDR3 ends; the end is completed using the germline J gene. This chain joins TRBV28 and TRBJ1-4; D remains ambiguous. This CDR3 has 14 amino acids. Germline V lookup: CDR1 MDHEN, CDR2 SYDVKM. The V end lost 3 bases, the J end lost 7 bases, and 12 bases lay between the germline ends. The DNA read from the CDR3 is TGTGCCAGCAGTTTCGGAGGGCGGGCTGAAAAA. Its protein is CASSFGGRAEK. The full CDR3 is CASSFGGRAEKLFF.

A note on this clone: The read halts 3 residues ahead of the CDR3 end, with the missing end drawn from the germline J gene. The chain combines TRBV5-1 with TRBJ2-7; 8 nucleotides agree with TRBD1. The CDR3 has 18 residues. The germline gives CDR1 SGHRS, CDR2 YFSETQ. Trimming removed 0 bases from V and 6 bases from J; junction bases left unmatched: 17. The part of the CDR3 DNA that was read is TGCGCCAGCAGCTTGGCGGCAGGGGGCGGACTACCGCAAGGCGAG. Translating it yields CASSLAAGGGLPQGE. The whole CDR3 protein is CASSLAAGGGLPQGEQYF. Full variable domain (rest looked up from reference TRBV5-1 and TRBJ2-7): KAGVTQTPRYLIKTRGQQVTLSCSPISGHRSVSWYQQTPGQGLQFLFEYFSETQRNKGNFPGRFSGRQFSNSRSEMNVSTLELGDSALYLCASSLAAGGGLPQGEQYFGPGTRLTVT.

Concerning this clone: The CDR3 end lies 3 residues beyond the end of the read and is filled in from the germline J gene. The chain combines TRBV5-1 with TRBJ2-7, with 10 bases aligning to TRBD1. Germline CDR1 and CDR2: SGHRS and YFSETQ. The J segment lost 0 bases and the V segment lost 4 bases, leaving 7 bases of the junction unmatched. CDR3 length equals 16 residues. CDR3 residues: CASSTAGTGASYEQYF. CDR3 bases read: TGCGCCAGCAGCACCGCCGGGACAGGGGCCTCCTACGAG.

Details on this clone: The observed sequence ends 3 residues before the CDR3 terminus, with the missing tail filled in from the germline J gene. The chain joins TRBV5-1 to TRBJ1-3; tentatively, D is TRBD1 (5 bases). V lost 0 bases, J lost 8 bases, and 6 bases lay in between. Germline V gives CDR1 SGHRS, CDR2 YFSETQ. The CDR3 runs 12 residues. CDR3 DNA, as far as it was read: TGCGCCAGCAGCTTGGGGGGGGACACC. Translation: CASSLGGDT. The full-length CDR3 reads as CASSLGGDTIYF.

The CDR3 is CASTQTNQPQHF. The sequenced CDR3 bases are TGTGCCAGTACGCAGACTAATCAGCCC. The V gene is TRBV19, the J gene TRBJ1-5, with D unclear. The sequence runs out 3 residues before the end of the CDR3; the remainder is reconstructed from the germline J gene. The CDR3 extends over 12 amino acids. Germline CDR1 reads LNHDA; CDR2 reads SQIVND (reference sequence). V was pared by 7 bases and J by 4 bases, with 8 bases between.

A remark on this clone: The read terminates 3 residues ahead of where the CDR3 ends, so the germline J gene completes it. V usage is TRBV29-1 and J usage is TRBJ2-1, with TRBD1 matching over 9 bases. The CDR3 extends over 17 amino acids. Per germline, CDR1 SQVTM and CDR2 ANQGSEA. V shed 7 bases and J 6 bases; nucleotides not matched to a gene: 19. CDR3: CSAGGTGLPSGGNEQFF. The covered CDR3 bases are TGCAGCGCGGGCGGGACAGGGCTCCCCTCGGGGGGCAATGAG.

Concerning this clone itself: The read comes to an end 3 residues before the CDR3 does, leaving the germline J gene to fill in the end. This rearrangement joins TRBV7-6 to TRBJ2-5; TRBD1 agrees at 7 bases. Germline assignment: CDR1 SGHVS and CDR2 FNYEAQ. The CDR3 has 12 amino acids. V was pared by 9 bases and J by 0 bases, with 1 base of the junction left unmatched. CDR3 residues: CASGTDQETQYF. The sequenced part of the CDR3 DNA is TGTGCCAGTGGGACAGACCAAGAGACC.

As to this clone: The read falls 3 residues short of the CDR3 end, and the missing part is taken from the germline J gene. The chain employs TRBV19 and TRBJ2-3; D assignment may be TRBD1 or TRBD2 (5 bases each). The V and J ends lost 3 bases and 6 bases respectively, with 13 bases between them. The length of the CDR3 is 14 residues. Germline CDR1 LNHDA, CDR2 SQIVND (reference sequence). The part of the CDR3 DNA that was read is TGTGCCAGTAGTATCGGTCCAGGGAGTGATACG. Amino acids: CASSIGPGSDT. The full CDR3 protein reads CASSIGPGSDTQYF.

As concerns this clone: With the read ending 3 residues before the CDR3 end, the germline J gene is used to fill in that end. The genes are TRBV7-6 and TRBJ1-1, with D maybe TRBD1 (6 bases). The CDR3 covers 12 residues. Germline values: CDR1 SGHVS, CDR2 FNYEAQ. With 2 bases removed from V and 7 bases from J, the gap between germline ends came to 8 bases. CDR3 protein: CASSLQGNEAFF. Incomplete CDR3 DNA: TGTGCCAGCAGCTTACAGGGGAATGAA.

As for this clone: The read stops 3 residues short of the end of the CDR3; the missing end is completed from the germline J gene. V usage is TRBV14 and J usage is TRBJ1-1, with D possibly TRBD1 on 5 matching bases. The CDR3 totals 15 residues. Trimming took 4 bases from V and 4 from J, leaving 16 bases between them. Germline V gene sequence: CDR1 SGHDN, CDR2 FVKESK. CDR3 in amino acids: CASSLRTGGSTEAFF. CDR3 DNA, as far as it was read: TGTGCCAGCAGCCTTCGGACGGGGGGAAGCACTGAA.

Notes on this clone: The read ends 3 residues before the CDR3 terminus; that terminus is restored from the germline J gene. V is TRBV12-3 or TRBV12-4 and J is TRBJ1-5; 7 positions match TRBD1. CDR3 size: 15 residues. V was clipped by 6 bases and J by 5 bases; unmatched bases: 10. The CDR3 protein is CASSNWDRDYQPQHF. The sequenced CDR3 bases are TGTGCCAGCAGCAACTGGGACAGAGATTATCAGCCC.

As for this clone: The junction differs from germline at one of its ends, possibly a read error. The read comes to an end 3 residues before the CDR3 does, leaving the germline J gene to fill in the end. J is TRBJ2-5 and V is TRBV5-1; 8 bases are a match to TRBD2. The CDR3 is 15 residues long. Germline-derived CDR1 and CDR2 are SGHRS and YFSETQ. CDR3 DNA (partial): TGCCCCAGCAGCCATGGTACGGGGGGGGGAGAGACC. Its protein product is CPSSHGTGGGET. The whole CDR3 sequence is CPSSHGTGGGETQYF.

CDR3 protein: CASRPIAGATGELFF. The part of the CDR3 DNA that was read is TGTGCCAGTAGACCCATAGCGGGAGCGACCGGGGAG. The V and J genes are TRBV19 and TRBJ2-2, with TRBD2 identical over 9 bases. The read gets to within 3 residues of the CDR3 end, and the germline J gene fills in the rest. V shed 6 bases, J shed 5 bases, and the junction held 7 bases outside the gene matches. The CDR3 contains 15 residues. CDR1 is LNHDA, CDR2 SQIVND, per germline (reference sequence). The whole variable domain, remainder taken from reference TRBV19 and TRBJ2-2, is DGGITQSPKYLFRKEGQNVTLSCEQNLNHDAMYWYRQDPGQGLRLIYYSQIVNDFQKGDIAEGYSVSREKKESFPLTVTSAQKNPTAFYLCASRPIAGATGELFFGEGSRLTVL.

A word on this clone: The sequenced fragment ends 3 residues before the CDR3 boundary, so the rest is inferred from the germline J gene. The V and J genes are TRBV7-2 and TRBJ2-3; 8 nucleotides match TRBD2. This CDR3 comprises 16 residues. Trimming cost V 0 bases and J 4 bases; bases outside gene matches: 6. CDR1 and CDR2 (germline): SGHTA, FQGNSA. The sequenced part of the CDR3 DNA is TGTGCCAGCAGCTTAGCCCGGAAAGCGGGGGCAGATACG. It specifies CASSLARKAGADT. The CDR3 reads in full as CASSLARKAGADTQYF. Variable domain in full (rest from reference TRBV7-2 and TRBJ2-3): GAGVSQSPSNKVTEKGKDVELRCDPISGHTALYWYRQSLGQGLEFLIYFQGNSAPDKSGLPSDRFSAERTGGSVSTLTIQRTQQEDSAVYLCASSLARKAGADTQYFGPGTRLTVL.

To note about this clone: The CDR3 end falls 3 residues outside the read, so it is completed with the germline J gene. The rearrangement joins TRBV19 to TRBJ1-1; D is perhaps TRBD1 (6 bases). The CDR3 loop spans 14 amino acids. CDR1 and CDR2 (germline): LNHDA, SQIVND (reference sequence). V dropped 2 bases and J dropped 5 bases, with 12 bases sitting between them. The CDR3 here is CASSIKGGGTEAFF. CDR3 DNA (partial): TGTGCCAGTAGTATAAAAGGGGGTGGAACTGAA. Drawing the rest from reference TRBV19 and TRBJ1-1, the complete variable domain is DGGITQSPKYLFRKEGQNVTLSCEQNLNHDAMYWYRQDPGQGLRLIYYSQIVNDFQKGDIAEGYSVSREKKESFPLTVTSAQKNPTAFYLCASSIKGGGTEAFFGQGTRLTVV.

Notes on this clone: The missing CDR3 end, 3 residues past where the read stops, is filled in from the germline J gene. The chain uses TRBV6-2 or TRBV6-3 and TRBJ2-5; perhaps TRBD1 as D (6 bases). From germline, CDR1 is MNHEY and CDR2 SVGEGT. The CDR3 covers 15 residues. Trimming removed 5 bases at V and 5 bases at J, with 18 bases between. The CDR3 reads CASSTGHSDAETQYF. The DNA read from the CDR3 is TGTGCCAGCAGTACAGGGCATTCCGATGCGGAGACC.

Notes on this clone: The missing CDR3 end, 3 residues past where the read stops, is filled in from the germline J gene. The rearrangement joins TRBV2 to TRBJ2-7; TRBD1 aligns across 8 bases. With 6 bases clipped from V and 2 bases from J, the junction kept 3 bases outside the gene matches. Germline V gene lookup returns CDR1 SNHLY and CDR2 FYNNEI. The CDR3 runs 13 residues. The chain's CDR3 is CASRRDRTYEQYF. The part of the CDR3 DNA that was read is TGTGCCAGCAGGAGGGACAGGACCTACGAG.

As concerns this clone: The CDR3 end lies 3 residues beyond the end of the read and is filled in from the germline J gene. V and J are TRBV20-1 and TRBJ1-4; a possible D gene is TRBD1 (6 bases). The CDR3 covers 14 residues. Germline CDR1 and CDR2: DFQATT and SNEGSKA (reference sequence). V was cut by 3 bases and J by 4 bases, with 12 bases left in between. The sequenced part of the CDR3 DNA is TGCAGTGCTAGCCCGACGGGACATAATGAAAAA. Translation: CSASPTGHNEK. The full CDR3 protein reads CSASPTGHNEKLFF.

Details on this clone: The CDR3 is cut off 3 residues early in the read; its end comes from the germline J gene. The genes are TRBV18 and TRBJ1-6; TRBD1 aligns across 9 bases. Trimming removed 2 bases from V and 6 bases from J; junction bases left unmatched: 5. Germline loops: CDR1 KGHSH, CDR2 LQKENI. This CDR3 is 16 amino acids long. The CDR3 bases that were read are TGTGCCAGCTCACCAGTTACAGGGGGCTCTAATTCACCC. It encodes CASSPVTGGSNSP. The full CDR3 reads CASSPVTGGSNSPLHF. Filled out from reference TRBV18 and TRBJ1-6, the complete variable domain reads NAGVMQNPRHLVRRRGQEARLRCSPMKGHSHVYWYRQLPEEGLKFMVYLQKENIIDESGMPKERFSAEFPKEGPSILRIQQVVRGDSAAYFCASSPVTGGSNSPLHFGNGTRLTVT.

Regarding this clone: The read ends 3 residues early relative to the CDR3; the germline J gene fills the gap. The V call is TRBV7-2, the J call TRBJ2-7; tentative D call: TRBD2 (6 bases). Germline assignment: CDR1 SGHTA and CDR2 FQGNSA. The V gene lost 1 base and the J gene lost 3 bases, with 10 bases spanning the gap. The CDR3 spans 14 residues. The CDR3 DNA, read in part, is TGTGCCAGCAGCTTAGGGGACTTAAACTACGAG. It specifies CASSLGDLNYE. From start to end, the CDR3 is CASSLGDLNYEQYF. Drawing the rest from reference TRBV7-2 and TRBJ2-7, the complete variable domain is GAGVSQSPSNKVTEKGKDVELRCDPISGHTALYWYRQSLGQGLEFLIYFQGNSAPDKSGLPSDRFSAERTGGSVSTLTIQRTQQEDSAVYLCASSLGDLNYEQYFGPGTRLTVT.

The CDR3 DNA, read in part, is TGCGCCAGCAGCTTGCCGGGTGGCAGCCCGGTGACCGGGGAG. It specifies CASSLPGGSPVTGE. The complete CDR3 sequence is CASSLPGGSPVTGELFF. V and J are TRBV5-1 and TRBJ2-2; D not certain. Read sequence stops 3 residues before the CDR3 end, and the germline J gene provides the missing end. The length of the CDR3 is 17 residues. The V end lost 1 base, the J end lost 5 bases, and 18 bases lay between the germline ends. CDR1 is SGHRS and CDR2 is YFSETQ in the germline V gene.

As to this clone: The read halts 3 residues ahead of the CDR3 end, with the missing end drawn from the germline J gene. The chain joins TRBV2 to TRBJ2-3; 11 bases are shared with TRBD2. With 6 bases clipped from V and 0 bases from J, the junction kept 5 bases outside the gene matches. The length of the CDR3 is 16 residues. Germline CDR1 SNHLY, CDR2 FYNNEI. The CDR3 DNA, read in part, is TGTGCCAGCAGGAGACTAGCGGGGTCTAGCACAGATACG. Its translation: CASRRLAGSSTDT. The full CDR3 protein reads CASRRLAGSSTDTQYF.